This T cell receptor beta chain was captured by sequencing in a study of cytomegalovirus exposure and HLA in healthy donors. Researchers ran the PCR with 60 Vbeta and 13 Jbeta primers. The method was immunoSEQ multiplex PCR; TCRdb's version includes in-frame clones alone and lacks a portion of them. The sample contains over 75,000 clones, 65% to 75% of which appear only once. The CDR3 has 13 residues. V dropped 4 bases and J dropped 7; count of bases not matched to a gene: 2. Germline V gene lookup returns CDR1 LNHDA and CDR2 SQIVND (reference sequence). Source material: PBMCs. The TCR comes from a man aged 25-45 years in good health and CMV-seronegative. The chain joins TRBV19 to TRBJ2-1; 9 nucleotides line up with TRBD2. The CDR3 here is CASSSGRGNEQFF. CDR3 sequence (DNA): TGTGCCAGTAGTAGCGGGAGGGGGAATGAGCAGTTCTTC. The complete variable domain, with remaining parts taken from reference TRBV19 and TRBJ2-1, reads DGGITQSPKYLFRKEGQNVTLSCEQNLNHDAMYWYRQDPGQGLRLIYYSQIVNDFQKGDIAEGYSVSREKKESFPLTVTSAQKNPTAFYLCASSSGRGNEQFFGPGTRLTVL.